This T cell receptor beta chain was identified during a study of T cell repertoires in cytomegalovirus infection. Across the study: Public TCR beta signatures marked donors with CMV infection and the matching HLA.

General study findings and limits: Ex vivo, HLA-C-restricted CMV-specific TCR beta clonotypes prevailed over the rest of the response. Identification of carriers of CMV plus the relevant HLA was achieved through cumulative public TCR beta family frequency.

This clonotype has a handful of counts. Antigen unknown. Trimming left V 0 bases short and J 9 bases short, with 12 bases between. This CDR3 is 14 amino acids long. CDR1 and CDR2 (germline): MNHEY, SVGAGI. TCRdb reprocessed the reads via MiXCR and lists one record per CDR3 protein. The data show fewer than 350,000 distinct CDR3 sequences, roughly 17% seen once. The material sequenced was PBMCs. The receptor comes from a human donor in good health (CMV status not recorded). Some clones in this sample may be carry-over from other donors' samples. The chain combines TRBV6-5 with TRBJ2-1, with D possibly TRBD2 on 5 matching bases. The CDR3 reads CASSYSDFRGEQFF. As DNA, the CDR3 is TGTGCCAGCAGTTACTCGGACTTTCGAGGTGAGCAGTTCTTC.